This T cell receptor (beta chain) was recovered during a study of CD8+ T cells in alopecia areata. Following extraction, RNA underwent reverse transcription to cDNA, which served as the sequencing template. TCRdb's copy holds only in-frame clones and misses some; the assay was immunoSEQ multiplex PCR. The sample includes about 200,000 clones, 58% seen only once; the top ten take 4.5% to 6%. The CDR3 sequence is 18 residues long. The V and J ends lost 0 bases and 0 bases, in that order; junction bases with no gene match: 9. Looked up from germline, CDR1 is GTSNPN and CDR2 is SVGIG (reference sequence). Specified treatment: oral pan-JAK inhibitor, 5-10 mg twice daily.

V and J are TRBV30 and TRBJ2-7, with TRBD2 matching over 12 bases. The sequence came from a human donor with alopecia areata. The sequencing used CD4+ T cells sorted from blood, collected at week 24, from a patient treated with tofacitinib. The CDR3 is CAWSVRLAGGQSSYEQYF. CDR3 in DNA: TGTGCCTGGAGTGTACGTCTAGCGGGAGGGCAGAGCTCCTACGAGCAGTACTTC.